This T cell receptor beta chain was sequenced in a study of shared clonotypes between healthy human individuals. Germline CDR1 SGHNT, CDR2 YYREEE (reference sequence). This CDR3 comprises 11 residues. Findings of the study overall: Collection of samples was limited to blood; tissue repertoires likely differ.

Produced via immunoSEQ multiplex PCR; TCRdb's table is partial and in-frame only. This table holds approximately 710,000 clones, roughly 88% found once. Those who donated were healthy HIV-negative adults, with no recent acute infections or vaccinations reported. Comment on this clone: What it recognizes is unknown. This clone may be a read error of a much larger clone one base away.

The chain couples TRBV5-4 to TRBJ2-7, with no clear D. The receptor's source is a man aged 18 to 35 in good health. Some clones in this sample may be carry-over from other donors' samples. Sequenced input: memory CD8+ T cells from PBMCs. Subset meaning: CD45RO+ cells pooled with CCR7-negative TemRA cells. The CDR3, as DNA: TGTGCCAGCAGCTTGGGGTACGGGCAGTACTTC. Translated, it gives CASSLGYGQYF.